This T cell receptor beta chain was documented in a study of T-cell memory formation after mild COVID-19. This clonotype was seen more than once but under ten times. TCRdb reprocessed the 5' RACE reads with MiXCR, giving one entry per CDR3 protein. The data show about 470,000 distinct CDR3 sequences, with 15% to 20% seen just once and about 12% held by the top ten. This CDR3 has 15 amino acids. The V gene end was trimmed by 3 bases and the J gene end by 9 bases; junction bases not matched to a gene: 7. Per the germline V gene, CDR1 is SEHNR and CDR2 is FQNEAQ (reference sequence). Sequencing was performed on PBMCs or a T cell subset sorted from them (not recorded which). The chain combines TRBV7-9 with TRBJ1-6; 8 bases map to TRBD1. The source of this sequence is an adult woman who had mild COVID-19 (a few samples of this study predate the infection). Cell type and time point are not known. The CDR3 reads CASSFDRGMGSPLHF. In DNA, the CDR3 is TGTGCCAGCAGCTTCGACAGGGGTATGGGTTCACCCCTCCACTTT.